This T cell receptor (beta chain) came from a study of blood T cells in healthy people across ages. Study-wide background: When template switching was applied, about one barcoded beta molecule was captured per two T cells.

Points from the study as a whole: Age brought a roughly linear fall in TCR beta diversity measured per million T cells. Strong correlation existed between TCR beta diversity and naive T cell percentage. The study found more naive CD4+ cells and higher diversity in long-lived than aged donors.

Trimming cost V 3 bases and J 7 bases, with 19 bases left between them. The CDR3 is made up of 15 amino acids. Germline loops: CDR1 SGHTA, CDR2 FQGNSA. Combining a sample-barcoded 5' primer with a J-beta primer mix, a second PCR ran for roughly 7 to 11 cycles. From the 5' RACE reads, TCRdb called clonotypes with MiXCR, one entry per CDR3 protein. The table has fewer than 1,000,000 distinct CDR3 sequences, 40% to 50% seen once. Note on this clonotype: What it binds is unknown.

Sequenced sample: blood. The source is a man aged 60 to 69 in good health. V is TRBV7-2 and J is TRBJ2-7; D remains unclear. The CDR3 is CASSFGVIGFGEQYF. The CDR3, as DNA: TGTGCCAGCAGCTTTGGCGTAATTGGGTTTGGAGAGCAGTACTTC.